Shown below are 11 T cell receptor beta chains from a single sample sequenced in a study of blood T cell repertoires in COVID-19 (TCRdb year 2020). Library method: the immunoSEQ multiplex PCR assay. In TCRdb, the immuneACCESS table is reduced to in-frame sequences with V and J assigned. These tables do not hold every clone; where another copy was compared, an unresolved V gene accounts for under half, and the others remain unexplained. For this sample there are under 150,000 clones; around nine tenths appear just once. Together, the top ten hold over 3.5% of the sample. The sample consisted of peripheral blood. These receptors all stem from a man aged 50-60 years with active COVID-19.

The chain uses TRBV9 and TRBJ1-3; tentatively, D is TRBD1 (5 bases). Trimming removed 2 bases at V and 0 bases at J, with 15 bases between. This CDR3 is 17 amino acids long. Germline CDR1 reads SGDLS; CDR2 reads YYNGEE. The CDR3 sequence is CASSVNPTGASGNTIYF. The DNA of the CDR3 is TGTGCCAGCAGCGTTAATCCAACAGGAGCCTCTGGAAACACCATATATTTT.

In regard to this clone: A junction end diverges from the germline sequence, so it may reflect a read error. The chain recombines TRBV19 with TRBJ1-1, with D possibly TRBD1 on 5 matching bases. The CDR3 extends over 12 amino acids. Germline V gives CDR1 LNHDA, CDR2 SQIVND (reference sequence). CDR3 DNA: TGTGCCAGTAGTAAACCCTCCGGGGGGATGCTCTTT. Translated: CASSKPSGGMLF.

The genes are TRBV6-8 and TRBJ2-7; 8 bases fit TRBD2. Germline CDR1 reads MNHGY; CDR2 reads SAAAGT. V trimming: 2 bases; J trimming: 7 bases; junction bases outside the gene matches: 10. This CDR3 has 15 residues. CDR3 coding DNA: TGTGCCAGCAGTTACCGACGGGGCGGGAGGCGGGAGCAGTACGTC. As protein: CASSYRRGGRREQYV.

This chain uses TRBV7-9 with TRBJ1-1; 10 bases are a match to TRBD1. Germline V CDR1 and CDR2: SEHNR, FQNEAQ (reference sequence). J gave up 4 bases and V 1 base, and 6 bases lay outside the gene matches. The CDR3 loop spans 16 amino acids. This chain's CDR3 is CASSLGRRTGGTEAFF. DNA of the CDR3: TGTGCCAGCAGCTTAGGGCGGAGGACAGGGGGCACTGAAGCTTTCTTT.

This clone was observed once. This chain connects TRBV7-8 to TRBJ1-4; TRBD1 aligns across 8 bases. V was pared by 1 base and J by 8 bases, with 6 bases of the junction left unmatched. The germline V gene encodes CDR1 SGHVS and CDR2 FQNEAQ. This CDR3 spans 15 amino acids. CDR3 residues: CASSLDQGAIEKLFF. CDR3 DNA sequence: TGTGCCAGCAGCTTAGACCAGGGGGCTATCGAAAAACTGTTTTTT.

The CDR3 nucleotides are TGTGCCAGCACTCCCGCCGGGAGTAGCAATCAGCCCCAGCATTTT. The encoded protein is CASTPAGSSNQPQHF. V is TRBV6-5 and J is TRBJ1-5, with no clear D. The CDR3 sequence is 15 residues long. Germline CDR1 reads MNHEY; CDR2 reads SVGAGI. Trimming pared 7 bases from V and 0 bases from J, leaving 13 bases between.

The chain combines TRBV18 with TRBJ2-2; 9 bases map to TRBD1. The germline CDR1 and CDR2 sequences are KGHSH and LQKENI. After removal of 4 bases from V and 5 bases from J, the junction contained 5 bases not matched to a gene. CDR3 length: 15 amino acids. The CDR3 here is CASSLQGAPTGELFF. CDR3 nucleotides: TGTGCCAGCTCACTACAGGGGGCGCCGACCGGGGAGCTGTTTTTT. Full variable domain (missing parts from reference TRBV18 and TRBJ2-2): NAGVMQNPRHLVRRRGQEARLRCSPMKGHSHVYWYRQLPEEGLKFMVYLQKENIIDESGMPKERFSAEFPKEGPSILRIQQVVRGDSAAYFCASSLQGAPTGELFFGEGSRLTVL.

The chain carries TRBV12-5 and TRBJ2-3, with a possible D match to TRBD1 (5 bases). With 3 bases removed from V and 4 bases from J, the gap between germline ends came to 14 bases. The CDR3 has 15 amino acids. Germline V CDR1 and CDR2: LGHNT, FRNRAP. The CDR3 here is CASGLRGTRPDTQYF. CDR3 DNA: TGTGCTAGTGGTTTAAGGGGAACAAGACCAGATACGCAGTATTTT.

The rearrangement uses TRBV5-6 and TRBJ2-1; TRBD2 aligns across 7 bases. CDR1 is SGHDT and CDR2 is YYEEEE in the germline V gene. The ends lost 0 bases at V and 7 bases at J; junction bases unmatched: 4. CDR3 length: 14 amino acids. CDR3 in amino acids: CASSLVREWNEQFF. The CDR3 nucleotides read TGTGCCAGCAGCTTGGTGCGGGAGTGGAATGAGCAGTTCTTC. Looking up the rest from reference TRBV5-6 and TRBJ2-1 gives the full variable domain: DAGVTQSPTHLIKTRGQQVTLRCSPKSGHDTVSWYQQALGQGPQFIFQYYEEEERQRGNFPDRFSGHQFPNYSSELNVNALLLGDSALYLCASSLVREWNEQFFGPGTRLTVL.

Written as DNA, the CDR3 is TGTGCCAGCAGCAGCGGACAGCAAGAGACCCAGTACTTC. Its protein is CASSSGQQETQYF. The V and J genes are TRBV7-2 and TRBJ2-5; tentative D call: TRBD1 (6 bases). The CDR3 is 13 residues long. Germline V gene sequence: CDR1 SGHTA, CDR2 FQGNSA. Deletions cut 5 bases from V and 2 bases from J, with 9 bases between.

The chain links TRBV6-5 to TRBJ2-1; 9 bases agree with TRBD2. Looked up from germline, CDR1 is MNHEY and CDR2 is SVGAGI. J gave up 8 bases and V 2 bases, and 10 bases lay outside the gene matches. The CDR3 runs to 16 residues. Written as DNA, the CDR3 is TGTGCCAGCAGTTACAGTCCGGCGGGAGGGCCCCATGAGCAGTTCTTC. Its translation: CASSYSPAGGPHEQFF.